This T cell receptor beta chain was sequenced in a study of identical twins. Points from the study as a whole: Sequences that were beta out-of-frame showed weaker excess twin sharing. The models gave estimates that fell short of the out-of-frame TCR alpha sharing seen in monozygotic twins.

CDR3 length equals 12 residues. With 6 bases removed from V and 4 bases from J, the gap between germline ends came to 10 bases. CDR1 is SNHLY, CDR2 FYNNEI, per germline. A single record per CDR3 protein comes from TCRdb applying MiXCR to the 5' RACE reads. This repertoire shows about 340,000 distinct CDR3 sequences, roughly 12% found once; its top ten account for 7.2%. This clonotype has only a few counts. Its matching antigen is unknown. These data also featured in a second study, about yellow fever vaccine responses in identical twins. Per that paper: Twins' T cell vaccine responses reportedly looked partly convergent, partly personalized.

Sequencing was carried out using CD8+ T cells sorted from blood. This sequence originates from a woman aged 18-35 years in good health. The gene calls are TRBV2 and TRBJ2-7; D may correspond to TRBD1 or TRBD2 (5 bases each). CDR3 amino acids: CASRGQRYEQYV. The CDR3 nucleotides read TGTGCCAGCAGGGGGCAGCGGTACGAGCAGTACGTC.